This T cell receptor beta chain was recovered during a study of blood T cell repertoires in COVID-19 (dated by TCRdb to the early 2020s). General notes on the study: Samples covering the acute and convalescent phases of COVID-19 were provided by collaborators in the United States, Italy and Spain. The material from the prospective study consisted of cDNA or gDNA derived from T cells, B-cell-depleted T cells, or PBMCs. Subjects who had been exposed to COVID-19, were actively infected with it, or had recovered from it provided the deeply sampled blood TCRbeta repertoires that made up the dataset. The repertoires were made available in a free public database intended to serve as a resource for research on the immune response to SARS-CoV-2. The samples were drawn from two sources: the first 160 participants of the ongoing ImmuneRACE study, and 1,200 or so subjects contributed by 6 global collaborators. The sample metadata nearly always contained a de-identified subject ID, COVID-19 status, age in years and sex. Where available, HLA class I and class II types were obtained from metadata supplied by the sample provider rather than from assay-based typing. General conclusions and limits of the study: The amount of clinical and demographic metadata varied by source and participant and was provided uncurated.

From the cysteine up to the phenylalanine, the CDR3 has a length of 15 residues. Solely the CDR3 DNA is kept, with 45 bases framed from the first base. For this chain, trimming is 1 base at the V end and 7 bases at the J end, and the number of junction bases without a gene match is 5. The germline V gene supplies CDR1 MGHRA and CDR2 YSYEKL. To note about this clone: This receptor's antigen is unknown. The input lacks base qualities; no much larger clone sits a single base away.

TCRbeta CDR3 regions were amplified from genomic DNA using the immunoSEQ Assay, a bias-controlled multiplex PCR. As for the authors' bioinformatics: Within the assay, amplification of reference gene primers was used to estimate how many nucleated cells each sample contained. To quantify the absolute abundance of each unique TCRbeta CDR3 rearrangement, sequence reads were collapsed and filtered. Productive Simpson clonality was computed per sample as the square root of Simpson's diversity index over productive rearrangements. The source is immuneACCESS, and TCRdb retained only in-frame sequences with V and J called. Part of the clones is not carried over; for the studies checked, unresolved V genes explain less than half of this, and the remainder is unexplained. V and J calls and clone size are as listed in that table; D and trimming were resolved from the DNA. The sample table lists more than 25,000 clones, 65% to 90% of them with a count of one. Clones ranked in the top ten supply almost 25% of the sample.

The collaborating institutions used their own protocols to collect whole blood in K2EDTA tubes. For TCRbeta analysis, collaborators shipped samples as frozen whole blood, isolated PBMCs, or DNA extracted from either of those sample types. The receptor's source is a human donor in a cohort sampled during active COVID-19. The receptor chain draws on TRBV4-1 and TRBJ1-4; 8 nucleotides in the junction match TRBD1. Sequenced: peripheral blood. The nucleotide sequence is given as TGCGCCAGCAGCCAAGTCTACGGGACAGGTGAAAAACTGTTTTTT. The translation is CASSQVYGTGEKLFF.